This T cell receptor beta chain was profiled in a study of blood T cell repertoires in COVID-19. Trimming cost V 5 bases and J 4 bases; bases outside gene matches: 7. Germline V gene lookup returns CDR1 MDHEN and CDR2 SYDVKM. This CDR3 comprises 14 residues. Data came from immunoSEQ multiplex PCR; TCRdb stores just in-frame clones and leaves some out. This repertoire shows 260,000 or so clones, approximately 90% found once; its top ten account for about 14%. The sequencing sample was made of PBMCs or T cells enriched from blood (not recorded which). The sequence derives from a man between 18 and 29 years old who had recovered from COVID-19. The chain links TRBV28 to TRBJ2-5; 7 nucleotides line up with TRBD1. The CDR3 loop reads CASSLRGSGETQYF. CDR3 nucleotide sequence: TGTGCCAGCAGTCTCAGGGGGTCGGGAGAGACCCAGTACTTC.